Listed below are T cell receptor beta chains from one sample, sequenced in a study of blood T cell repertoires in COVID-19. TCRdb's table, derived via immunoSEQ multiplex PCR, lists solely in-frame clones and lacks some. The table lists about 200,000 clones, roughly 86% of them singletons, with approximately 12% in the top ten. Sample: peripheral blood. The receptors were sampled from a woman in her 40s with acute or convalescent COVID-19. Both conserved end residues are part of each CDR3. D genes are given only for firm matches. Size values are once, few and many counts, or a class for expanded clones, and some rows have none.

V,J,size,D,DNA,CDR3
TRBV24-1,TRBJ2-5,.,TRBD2,TGTGCCACCAGTGATCCGACTAGCGGGAGTCGGATGGAGACCCAGTACTTC,CATSDPTSGSRMETQYF
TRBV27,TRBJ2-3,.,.,TGTGCCAGCAGTTTTGGTGGACTAACCCAAACAGATACGCAGTATTTT,CASSFGGLTQTDTQYF
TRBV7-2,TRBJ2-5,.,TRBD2,TGTGCCAGCAGCTTAGCCTCGACTAGCGGACAAGAGACCCAGTACTTC,CASSLASTSGQETQYF
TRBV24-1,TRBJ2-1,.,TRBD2,TGTGCCACCAGTGAAGCGGGGGTTACCCACAATGAGCAGTTCTTC,CATSEAGVTHNEQFF
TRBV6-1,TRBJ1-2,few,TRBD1,TGTGCCAGCAGTGAAGGGACAGGCGGGTATGGCTACACCTTC,CASSEGTGGYGYTF
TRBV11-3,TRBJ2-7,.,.,TGTGCCAGCAGCTTAGGAGGGCCAGGCTCCTACGAGCAGTACTTC,CASSLGGPGSYEQYF
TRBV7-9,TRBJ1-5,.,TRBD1,TGTGCCAGCAGCGGAGGGGGCTCCAATCAGCCCCAGCATTTT,CASSGGGSNQPQHF
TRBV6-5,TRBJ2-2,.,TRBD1,TGTGCCAGCAGTTGGACAGGGAGGACCACCGGGGAGCTGTTTTTT,CASSWTGRTTGELFF
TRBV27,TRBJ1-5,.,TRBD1,TGTGCCAGCAGCACCGGGACAGGGTCTTATAGCAATCAGCCCCAGCATTTT,CASSTGTGSYSNQPQHF
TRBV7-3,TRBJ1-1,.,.,TGTGCCAGCAGCCCGGAAGCTTTCTTT,CASSPEAFF
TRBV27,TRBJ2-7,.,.,TGTGCCAGCAGTCAACCAGGGTTTATGGACGAGCAGTACTTC,CASSQPGFMDEQYF
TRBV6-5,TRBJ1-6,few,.,TGTGCCAGCAGTTACCGCGGCGGTAGTCTAAACCCCCTCCACTTT,CASSYRGGSLNPLHF
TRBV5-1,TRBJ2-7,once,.,TGCGCCAGCAGCTTGGGTCCAGGGCCCTACGAGCAGTACTTC,CASSLGPGPYEQYF
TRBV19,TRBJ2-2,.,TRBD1,TGTGCCACTACCCAATTCACCGGGACAGTAAACACCGGGGAGCTGTTTTTT,CATTQFTGTVNTGELFF
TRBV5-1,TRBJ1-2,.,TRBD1,TGCGCCAGCAGCTTCACCGGGACAGGTGCCTCCTATGGCTACACCTTC,CASSFTGTGASYGYTF
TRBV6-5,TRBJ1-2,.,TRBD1,TGTGCCAGCACCCCGAAAGGGGACAGACGCTATGGCTACACCTTC,CASTPKGDRRYGYTF
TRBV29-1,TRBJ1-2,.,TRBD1,TGCAGCGTTGAAATTGTTGACAGGGCGACCTCTAACTATGGCTACACCTTC,CSVEIVDRATSNYGYTF
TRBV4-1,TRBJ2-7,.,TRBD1,TGCGCCAGCAGCCAAGGACCAGGGGGCTACGAGCAGTACTTC,CASSQGPGGYEQYF
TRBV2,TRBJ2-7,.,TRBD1,TGTGCCAGCAGTGATGAGTTGGACAGGACCTTGACTTACTCCTACGAGCAGTACTTC,CASSDELDRTLTYSYEQYF
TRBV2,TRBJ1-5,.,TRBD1,TGTGCCAGCAGACAGGGGACTAATCAGCCCCAGCATTTT,CASRQGTNQPQHF
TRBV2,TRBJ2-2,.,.,TGTGCCAGCAGTGGGGTGACAGTAAACACCGGGGAGCTGTTTTTT,CASSGVTVNTGELFF
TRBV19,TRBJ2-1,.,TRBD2,TGTGCCAGTAGATCAGCGGGAGTATTGAATGAGCAGTTCTTC,CASRSAGVLNEQFF
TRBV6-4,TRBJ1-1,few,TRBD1,TGTGCCAGCAGTGGGACAGGGGACACTGAAGCTTTCTTT,CASSGTGDTEAFF
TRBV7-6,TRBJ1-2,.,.,TGTGCCAGCAGCTTAGGTCGGTGGTCTTCGGGGGTTCGTGGCTACACCTTC,CASSLGRWSSGVRGYTF
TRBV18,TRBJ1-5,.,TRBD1,TGTGCCAGCTCACCGCAGGGGGCAGATCAGCCCCAGCATTTT,CASSPQGADQPQHF
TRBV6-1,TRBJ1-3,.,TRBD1,TGTGCCAGCAGTGGTGGGACAGGGGGCCTCTACCTCTCTGGAAACACCATATATTTT,CASSGGTGGLYLSGNTIYF
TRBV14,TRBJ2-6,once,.,TGTGCCAGCAGCCAGTCAAATCCGGGACTCCGCTCTGGGGCCAACGTCCTGACTTTC,CASSQSNPGLRSGANVLTF
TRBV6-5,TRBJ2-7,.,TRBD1,TGTGCCAGCCACAGCCGGACAGGGCAGCAGTACTTC,CASHSRTGQQYF
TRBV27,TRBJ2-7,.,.,TGTGCCAGCAGTTTCAGGGAAACCTACGAGCAGTACTTC,CASSFRETYEQYF
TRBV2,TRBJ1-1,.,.,TGTGCCTCATACGGGGGCACTGAAGCTTTCTTT,CASYGGTEAFF
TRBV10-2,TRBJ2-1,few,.,TGCGCCACCCGAGGATCAAGCTCCTACAATGAGCAGTTCTTC,CATRGSSSYNEQFF
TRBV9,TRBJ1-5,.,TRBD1,TGTGCCAGCGGACAGGGGGCAGGGCAGCCCCAGCATTTT,CASGQGAGQPQHF
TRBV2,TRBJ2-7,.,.,TGTGCCAGCAGAGCAAACGGGGACGAGCAGTACTTC,CASRANGDEQYF
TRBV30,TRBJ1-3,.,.,TGTGCCTGGAACATGGGACTAGGACGAAACACCATATATTTT,CAWNMGLGRNTIYF
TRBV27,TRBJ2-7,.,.,TGTGCCAGCAGTTTATTGGGGCCCAGCTACGAGCAGTACTTC,CASSLLGPSYEQYF
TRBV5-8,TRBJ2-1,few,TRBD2,TGTGCCAGCAGCTTGGATAGCGGGAGGCTATCGACCTACAATGAGCAGTTCTTC,CASSLDSGRLSTYNEQFF
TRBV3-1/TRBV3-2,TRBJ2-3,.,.,TGTGCCAGCAGCCAAAGGGGGAACGCAGATACGCAGTATTTT,CASSQRGNADTQYF
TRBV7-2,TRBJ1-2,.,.,TGTGCCAGCAGCTTACGGCAGGGCCTAACTAACTATGGCTACACCTTC,CASSLRQGLTNYGYTF
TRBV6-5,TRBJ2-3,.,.,TGTGCCAGCAGTCCAGGGAGGTGGAATACGCAGTATTTT,CASSPGRWNTQYF
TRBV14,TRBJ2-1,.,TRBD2,TGTGCCAGCAGCCATATACTAGCGGGGGGGTATGTAGATGAGCAGTTCTTC,CASSHILAGGYVDEQFF
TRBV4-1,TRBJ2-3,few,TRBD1,TGCGCCAGCAGCCAAGAATCTCGCAGGGGGCGCATAATAGGAAAGGTTACGCAGTATTTT,CASSQESRRGRIIGKVTQYF